The 14 T cell receptor beta chains below come from one sample, sequenced in a study of graft-versus-host responses after intestinal transplantation. Measured with immunoSEQ multiplex PCR; TCRdb has only the in-frame clones, and not every one. The data hold roughly 20,000 clones, with more than 40% observed a single time. The specimen was alloreactive CD4+ T cells from a mixed lymphocyte reaction culture, collected before intestinal transplant. Subset specified: CFSE-low proliferating T cells sorted from roughly six-day pre-transplant mixed lymphocyte reaction (GvH or HvG direction). The receptors shown here come from a human patient who received an intestinal transplant.

This clone was seen a handful of times. The chain is built from TRBV5-4 and TRBJ1-2; tentative D call: TRBD1 (6 bases). CDR1 and CDR2 from the germline V gene are SGHNT and YYREEE (reference sequence). The length of the CDR3 is 13 residues. V lost 4 bases, J lost 0 bases, and 7 bases lay in between. This chain's CDR3 is CASSRTANYGYTF. Written as DNA, the CDR3 is TGTGCCAGCAGCAGGACAGCTAACTATGGCTACACCTTC.

The chain is built from TRBV5-4 and TRBJ2-5; 9 bases are shared with TRBD2. Germline trimming cut 3 bases from V and 4 bases from J; bases unmatched to any gene: 10. Looked up from germline, CDR1 is SGHNT and CDR2 is YYREEE (reference sequence). This CDR3 contains 16 residues. CDR3 residues: CASSWGGLARSETQYF. The CDR3, as DNA: TGTGCCAGCAGCTGGGGGGGACTAGCAAGGTCAGAGACCCAGTACTTC.

The chain links TRBV5-1 to TRBJ2-5, with 9 bases aligning to TRBD2. The ends lost 0 bases at V and 3 bases at J; junction bases unmatched: 9. CDR1 SGHRS and CDR2 YFSETQ come from the germline V gene. This CDR3 comprises 17 residues. As DNA, the CDR3 is TGCGCCAGCAGCTTGGCGCTCCTAGCGGGGACGAAAGAGACCCAGTACTTC. It yields the protein CASSLALLAGTKETQYF.

This clone was counted a few times. The chain has TRBV6-6 and TRBJ2-3; D is possibly TRBD2 (6 bases). Trimming stripped 0 bases from V and 6 bases from J, with 13 bases between. CDR1 and CDR2 (germline): MNHNY, SVGAGI (reference sequence). CDR3 size: 15 residues. The CDR3 sequence: CASSYSGTALDTQYF. The CDR3 bases are TGTGCCAGCAGTTACTCCGGGACTGCCCTTGATACGCAGTATTTT.

This chain uses TRBV14 with TRBJ1-2; possible D gene TRBD1, 5 bases. The CDR3 spans 13 residues. V was clipped by 4 bases and J by 4 bases, with 10 bases between them. Germline V gene data show CDR1 as SGHDN and CDR2 as FVKESK. CDR3 nucleotide sequence: TGTGCCAGCAGCCGCAGGGATGGCTATGGCTACACCTTC. Protein product: CASSRRDGYGYTF.

The CDR3 DNA sequence: TGTGCCAGCGCTCTGATACGGAGGGCAGCCTCTGGAAACACCATATATTTT. Translation: CASALIRRAASGNTIYF. The gene calls are TRBV2 and TRBJ1-3; D is unresolved. This CDR3 is built from 17 residues. Germline V CDR1 and CDR2: SNHLY, FYNNEI. Trimming left V 8 bases short and J 0 bases short, with 20 bases between.

The rearrangement joins TRBV6-4 to TRBJ1-5; TRBD1 might be the D (5 bases). V was shortened by 0 bases and J by 3 bases, with 12 bases between the two germline ends. CDR1 and CDR2 (germline): MRHNA, SNTAGT. The CDR3 sequence is 16 residues long. CDR3 nucleotides: TGTGCCAGCAGTGACTCCGGGGCGGGGCCCAATCAGCCCCAGCATTTT. Translating it yields CASSDSGAGPNQPQHF.

The chain is built from TRBV6-1 and TRBJ1-6, with a weak D call TRBD1 (6 bases). The germline gives CDR1 MNHNS, CDR2 SASEGT. The V and J ends lost 5 bases and 6 bases respectively, with 14 bases between them. CDR3 length: 15 amino acids. The CDR3 region has the DNA TGTGCCAGCAGTTCCCTCAGGGGCCCTAATTCACCCCTCCACTTT. Translating it yields CASSSLRGPNSPLHF.

This clone was observed a handful of times. The chain carries TRBV10-3 and TRBJ1-3; 8 bases are shared with TRBD1. Trimming at V came to 8 bases and at J to 0 bases, leaving 9 bases not matched to a gene. The CDR3 has 16 amino acids. Germline CDR1 and CDR2: ENHRY and SYGVKD. CDR3 sequence (DNA): TGTGCCATCGGCTTGGGACAGGTCACCTCTGGAAACACCATATATTTT. Translation: CAIGLGQVTSGNTIYF.

In its sample, this clone was seen a few times. V usage is TRBV6-6 and J usage is TRBJ1-4; D is uncertain. The germline V gene encodes CDR1 MNHNY and CDR2 SVGAGI (reference sequence). CDR3 length: 13 amino acids. The ends were cut back, 9 bases at V and 6 bases at J, with 14 bases in the middle. The CDR3 is CASSPGGYEKLFF. Written as DNA, the CDR3 is TGTGCCAGTTCCCCCGGCGGATATGAAAAACTGTTTTTT.

The CDR3 here is CAISGWGGTDTQYF. The CDR3 DNA reads as TGTGCCATCAGTGGGTGGGGGGGCACAGATACGCAGTATTTT. The chain couples TRBV10-3 to TRBJ2-3, with a weak D call TRBD2 (6 bases). Trimming removed 4 bases at V and 1 base at J, with 9 bases between. The length of the CDR3 is 14 residues. CDR1 is ENHRY and CDR2 is SYGVKD in the germline V gene.

V and J are TRBV7-9 and TRBJ1-2; D not resolved. The CDR3 consists of 12 residues. Germline V lookup: CDR1 SEHNR, CDR2 FQNEAQ (reference sequence). V was shortened by 1 base and J by 7 bases, with 7 bases between the two germline ends. The CDR3 here is CASSLGSGGYTF. The DNA of the CDR3 is TGTGCCAGCAGCTTAGGAAGCGGTGGCTACACCTTC.

The chain employs TRBV5-1 and TRBJ2-3; D is undetermined. This CDR3 is built from 12 residues. Trimming stripped 4 bases from V and 6 bases from J, with 9 bases between. Germline CDR1 is SGHRS and CDR2 is YFSETQ. CDR3 nucleotide sequence: TGCGCCAGCAGCCAAGAGGTCGATACGCAGTATTTT. Translated: CASSQEVDTQYF. The full variable domain, its missing parts supplied by reference TRBV5-1 and TRBJ2-3, is KAGVTQTPRYLIKTRGQQVTLSCSPISGHRSVSWYQQTPGQGLQFLFEYFSETQRNKGNFPGRFSGRQFSNSRSEMNVSTLELGDSALYLCASSQEVDTQYFGPGTRLTVL.

This sequence joins TRBV4-2 and TRBJ2-3; D is unclear. This CDR3 region has 13 residues. From germline, CDR1 is LGHNA and CDR2 YNFKEQ. Trimming removed 0 bases at V and 6 bases at J, with 7 bases between. The CDR3 sequence: CASSQDSSDTQYF. For the CDR3, the DNA is TGTGCCAGCAGCCAAGATTCCTCTGATACGCAGTATTTT.